This T cell receptor beta chain originates from a study of beta chain features in type 1 diabetes. On the study more broadly: In age, gender and cell yields, patients were similar to healthy donors. Findings and caveats of the study: Shorter templates might be favored by PCR, equally in patients and controls.

Investigators reverse transcribed all isolated RNA, so they sequenced expressed TCRB transcripts. Only in-frame clones appear in the TCRdb table, and some are missing; sequencing was by immunoSEQ multiplex PCR. The data hold 250,000 or so clones, with about 71% observed a single time. This clone occurred a few times. Its cognate antigen is unknown. The CDR3 covers 12 residues. Per the germline V gene, CDR1 is SNHLY and CDR2 is FYNNEI. The J gene is TRBJ2-3, the V gene TRBV2; D uncertain. Sequencing was carried out using naive CD4+ T cells from blood. This receptor was obtained from a man in his thirties or forties in good health. CDR3 region: CKLRGLTDTQYF. CDR3 in DNA: TGTAAACTTCGAGGCCTAACAGATACGCAGTATTTT.